These 15 T cell receptor beta chains were sequenced from one sample in a study of T cells after yellow fever vaccination. TCRdb recomputed calls from the 5' RACE reads with MiXCR, one row per CDR3 protein. The sample lists hundreds of thousands of distinct CDR3 sequences, 8.7% occurring once. The sequences come from PBMCs, collected on the day of the first yellow fever vaccination. The source of these receptors is a man between 18 and 35 years old who received the YFV17D yellow fever vaccine.

The V call is TRBV10-3, the J call TRBJ2-1; 8 nucleotides align to TRBD2. CDR3 size: 13 residues. The J segment lost 5 bases and the V segment lost 9 bases, leaving 6 bases of the junction unmatched. Germline-derived CDR1 and CDR2 are ENHRY and SYGVKD. CDR3 sequence: CAIGSGVHNEQFF. CDR3 DNA: TGTGCCATAGGTAGCGGGGTACACAATGAGCAGTTCTTC.

The chain has TRBV5-6 and TRBJ1-2, with TRBD1 matching over 8 bases. J lost 7 bases, V lost 0 bases, and 8 bases had no gene match. CDR1 is SGHDT, CDR2 YYEEEE, per germline. There are 15 residues in the CDR3. CDR3 loop: CASSLDGQGFRGYTF. The CDR3, as DNA: TGTGCCAGCAGCTTGGATGGACAGGGCTTTCGTGGCTACACCTTC.

This clonotype was counted only a few times. The V call is TRBV6-9, the J call TRBJ2-3, with 12 bases fitting TRBD2. V lost 0 bases and J lost 9; bases outside the gene matches: 7. The CDR3 consists of 16 residues. Germline values: CDR1 MNHGY, CDR2 SVAAGI. CDR3 DNA sequence: TGTGCCAGCAGTTATTCGACTAGCGGGGGTAGTGACACGCAGTATTTT. Protein product: CASSYSTSGGSDTQYF.

In this sample, this clonotype turned up a few times. The chain is built from TRBV23-1 and TRBJ2-7, with TRBD1 matching 8 bases. TRBV23-1 is an ORF; its function is uncertain. The CDR3 is made up of 13 amino acids. Unmatched junction bases numbered 5, after V lost 9 bases and J lost 1 base. Here the CDR3 DNA reads TGCGCCAGACCACAGGGGGTTTCCTACGAGCAGTACTTC. This codes for CARPQGVSYEQYF.

The chain is built from TRBV4-2 and TRBJ1-5, with D maybe TRBD1 (5 bases). The V and J ends lost 1 base and 0 bases respectively, with 7 bases between them. CDR3 length: 15 residues. Germline CDR1 LGHNA, CDR2 YNFKEQ. The CDR3, as DNA: TGTGCCAGCAGCCAAGTAGGGACTAGCAATCAGCCCCAGCATTTT. This encodes CASSQVGTSNQPQHF.

The J gene is TRBJ1-2, the V gene TRBV4-1; D is possibly TRBD1 (6 bases). This CDR3 region has 14 residues. From germline, CDR1 is MGHRA and CDR2 YSYEKL. V was trimmed by 1 base and J by 5 bases, leaving 11 bases between them. CDR3 residues: CASSQATGAYGYTF. CDR3 coding DNA: TGCGCCAGCAGCCAAGCAACGGGGGCTTATGGCTACACCTTC.

The J gene is TRBJ2-7, the V gene TRBV2; the match to TRBD2 covers 8 bases. V lost 7 bases, J lost 4 bases, and 9 bases stayed unmatched. CDR3 length: 14 amino acids. Germline V lookup: CDR1 SNHLY, CDR2 FYNNEI. The CDR3 nucleotides are TGTGCCAGCAAAGACGGACTAGCTCGATACGAGCAGTACTTC. Protein product: CASKDGLARYEQYF. Full variable domain (rest looked up from reference TRBV2 and TRBJ2-7): EPEVTQTPSHQVTQMGQEVILRCVPISNHLYFYWYRQILGQKVEFLVSFYNNEISEKSEIFDDQFSVERPDGSNFTLKIRSTKLEDSAMYFCASKDGLARYEQYFGPGTRLTVT.

This clonotype has only a few counts. The chain carries TRBV9 and TRBJ2-4; 7 positions match TRBD1. Germline-derived CDR1 and CDR2 are SGDLS and YYNGEE. The CDR3 runs to 16 residues. V dropped 0 bases and J dropped 8; count of bases not matched to a gene: 11. For the CDR3, the DNA is TGTGCCAGCAGCGTAGTGGGGGACAGAAGAAGGGACATTCAGTACTTC. This sequence encodes CASSVVGDRRRDIQYF. Based on the CDR3 plus reference TRBV9 and TRBJ2-4, the full variable domain is DSGVTQTPKHLITATGQRVTLRCSPRSGDLSVYWYQQSLDQGLQFLIQYYNGEERAKGNILERFSAQQFPDLHSELNLSSLELGDSALYFCASSVVGDRRRDIQYFGAGTRLSVL.

This clonotype has just a few counts. This sequence joins TRBV12-3 or TRBV12-4 and TRBJ2-2, with D perhaps TRBD2 (5 bases). The CDR3 loop spans 16 amino acids. The V and J ends lost 4 bases and 5 bases respectively, with 17 bases between them. Here the CDR3 DNA reads TGTGCCAGCAGTTCCCCGGCCGGAGGTGATACCGGGGAGCTGTTTTTT. Protein product: CASSSPAGGDTGELFF.

V usage is TRBV20-1 and J usage is TRBJ1-1, with 7 bases identical to TRBD1. The CDR3 spans 13 residues. J gave up 2 bases and V 6 bases, and 6 bases lay outside the gene matches. Germline-derived CDR1 and CDR2 are DFQATT and SNEGSKA (reference sequence). CDR3 DNA sequence: TGCAGTGCCAGACAGGGTTTTAACACTGAAGCTTTCTTT. It encodes CSARQGFNTEAFF.

In its sample, this clonotype was seen a few times. The chain links TRBV5-1 to TRBJ1-2; D possibly corresponds to TRBD1 (6 bases). This CDR3 is 12 amino acids long. V lost 6 bases, J lost 4 bases, and 10 bases lay in between. Germline loops: CDR1 SGHRS, CDR2 YFSETQ. The chain's CDR3 is CASTGESYGYTF. The CDR3 DNA reads TGCGCCAGCACAGGGGAAAGCTATGGCTACACCTTC.

V is TRBV29-1 and J is TRBJ2-1, with 11 bases aligning to TRBD2. This CDR3 is built from 18 residues. Trimming at V came to 0 bases and at J to 7 bases, leaving 14 bases not matched to a gene. Germline assignment: CDR1 SQVTM and CDR2 ANQGSEA. CDR3 region: CSVEDPLYSGGAGNEQFF. The CDR3 DNA is TGCAGCGTTGAAGATCCGCTGTATAGCGGGGGGGCCGGGAATGAGCAGTTCTTC.

The rearrangement uses TRBV7-9 and TRBJ2-1, with TRBD1 identical over 7 bases. Germline-derived CDR1 and CDR2 are SEHNR and FQNEAQ (reference sequence). V trimming: 5 bases; J trimming: 2 bases; junction bases outside the gene matches: 6. This CDR3 has 15 residues. CDR3 in amino acids: CASSQTGMAYNEQFF. CDR3 nucleotides: TGTGCCAGCAGCCAGACAGGGATGGCCTACAATGAGCAGTTCTTC.

This clonotype was seen only a few times. The chain joins TRBV12-3 or TRBV12-4 to TRBJ2-7; no firm D call. Trimming took off 2 bases at V and 3 bases at J, with 8 bases between the two ends. This CDR3 has 13 residues. The CDR3 DNA is TGTGCCAGCAGTTTAACAGAGTTCTACGAGCAGTACTTC. Translation gives CASSLTEFYEQYF.

This clonotype was observed at least ten times. The chain combines TRBV5-1 with TRBJ1-2, with D perhaps TRBD1 (6 bases). The CDR3 contains 15 residues. V dropped 4 bases and J dropped 7 bases, with 20 bases sitting between them. Germline CDR1 and CDR2: SGHRS and YFSETQ. The CDR3 bases are TGCGCCAGCAGCACGTTTGGACCAGGGGCAGTTGGCTACACCTTC. Protein: CASSTFGPGAVGYTF.